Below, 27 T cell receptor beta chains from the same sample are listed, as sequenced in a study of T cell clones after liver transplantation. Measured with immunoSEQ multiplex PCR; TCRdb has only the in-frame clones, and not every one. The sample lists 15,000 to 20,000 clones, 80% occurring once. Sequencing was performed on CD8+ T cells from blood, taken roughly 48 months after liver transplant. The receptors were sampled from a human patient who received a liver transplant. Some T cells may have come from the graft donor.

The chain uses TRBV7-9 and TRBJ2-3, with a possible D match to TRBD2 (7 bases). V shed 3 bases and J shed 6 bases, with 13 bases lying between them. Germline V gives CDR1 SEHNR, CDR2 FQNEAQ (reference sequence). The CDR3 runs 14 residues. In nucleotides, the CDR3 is TGTGCCAGCAGCTTCGGGGGGCGGGCCGATACGCAGTATTTT. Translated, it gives CASSFGGRADTQYF.

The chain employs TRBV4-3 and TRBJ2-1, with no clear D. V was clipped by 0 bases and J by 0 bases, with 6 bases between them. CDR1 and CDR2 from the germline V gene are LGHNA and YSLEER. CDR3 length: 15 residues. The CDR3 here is CASSQDLGSYNEQFF. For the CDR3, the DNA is TGCGCCAGCAGCCAAGACCTTGGCTCCTACAATGAGCAGTTCTTC.

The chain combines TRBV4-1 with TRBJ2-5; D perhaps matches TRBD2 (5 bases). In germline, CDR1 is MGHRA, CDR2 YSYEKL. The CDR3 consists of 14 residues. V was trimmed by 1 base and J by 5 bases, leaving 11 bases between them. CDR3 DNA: TGCGCCAGCAGCCAAGTGGCCGGGATTGAGACCCAGTACTTC. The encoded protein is CASSQVAGIETQYF.

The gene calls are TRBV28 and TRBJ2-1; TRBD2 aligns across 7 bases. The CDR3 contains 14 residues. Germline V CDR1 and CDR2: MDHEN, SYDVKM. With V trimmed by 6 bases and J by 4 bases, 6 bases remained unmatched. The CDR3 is CASSTTSVYNEQFF. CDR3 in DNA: TGTGCCAGCAGCACCACTAGCGTGTACAATGAGCAGTTCTTC. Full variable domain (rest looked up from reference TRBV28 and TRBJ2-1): DVKVTQSSRYLVKRTGEKVFLECVQDMDHENMFWYRQDPGLGLRLIYFSYDVKMKEKGDIPEGYSVSREKKERFSLILESASTNQTSMYLCASSTTSVYNEQFFGPGTRLTVL.

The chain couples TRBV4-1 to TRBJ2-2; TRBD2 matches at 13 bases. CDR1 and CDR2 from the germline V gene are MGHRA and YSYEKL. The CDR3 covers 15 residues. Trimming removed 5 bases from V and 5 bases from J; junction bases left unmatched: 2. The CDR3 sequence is CASSWGLAGTGELFF. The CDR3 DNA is TGCGCCAGCAGCTGGGGACTAGCGGGAACCGGGGAGCTGTTTTTT.

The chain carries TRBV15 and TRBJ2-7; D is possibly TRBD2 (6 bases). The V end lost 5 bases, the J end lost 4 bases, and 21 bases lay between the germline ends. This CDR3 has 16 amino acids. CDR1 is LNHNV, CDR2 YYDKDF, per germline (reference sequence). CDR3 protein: CATSPTGGRDGYEQYF. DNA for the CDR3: TGTGCCACCAGCCCAACCGGCGGGCGGGACGGATACGAGCAGTACTTC.

CDR3 sequence reads: CASSLNANEQFF. The CDR3 bases are TGCGCCAGCAGCTTGAATGCCAATGAGCAGTTCTTC. The chain uses TRBV5-1 and TRBJ2-1, with unresolved D. Germline V gives CDR1 SGHRS, CDR2 YFSETQ. The CDR3 has 12 amino acids. Trimming took off 1 base at V and 6 bases at J, with 5 bases between the two ends.

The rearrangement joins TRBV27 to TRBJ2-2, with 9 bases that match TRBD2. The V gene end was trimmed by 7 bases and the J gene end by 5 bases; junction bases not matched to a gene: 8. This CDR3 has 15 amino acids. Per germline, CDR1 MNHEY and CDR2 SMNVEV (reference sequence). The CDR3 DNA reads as TGTGCCAGCACCTTAGCGGGAGATGGGACCGGGGAGCTGTTTTTT. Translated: CASTLAGDGTGELFF.

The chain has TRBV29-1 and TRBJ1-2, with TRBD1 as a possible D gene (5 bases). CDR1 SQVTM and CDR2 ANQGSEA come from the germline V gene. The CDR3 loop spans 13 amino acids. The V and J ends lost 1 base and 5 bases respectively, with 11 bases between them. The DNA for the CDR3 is TGCAGCGTTGAAGGCTCAGGGAAGTATGGCTACACCTTC. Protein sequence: CSVEGSGKYGYTF.

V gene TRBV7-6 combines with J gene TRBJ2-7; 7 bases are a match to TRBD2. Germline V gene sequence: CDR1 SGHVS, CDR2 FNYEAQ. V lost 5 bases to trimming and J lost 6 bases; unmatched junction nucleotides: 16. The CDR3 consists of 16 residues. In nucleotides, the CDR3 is TGTGCCAGCAGCCAGCTGTCGGGACTAATGGGAGTCGAGCAGTACTTC. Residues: CASSQLSGLMGVEQYF. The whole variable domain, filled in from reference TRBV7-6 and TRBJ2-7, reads GAGVSQSPRYKVTKRGQDVALRCDPISGHVSLYWYRQALGQGPEFLTYFNYEAQQDKSGLPNDRFSAERPEGSISTLTIQRTEQRDSAMYRCASSQLSGLMGVEQYFGPGTRLTVT.

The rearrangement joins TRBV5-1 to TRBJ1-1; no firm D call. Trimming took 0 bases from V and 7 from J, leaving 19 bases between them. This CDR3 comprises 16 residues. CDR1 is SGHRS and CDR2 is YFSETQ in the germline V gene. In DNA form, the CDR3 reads TGCGCCAGCAGCTTGGAGCCTCTACAGATTCGGCTTGAAGCTTTCTTT. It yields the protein CASSLEPLQIRLEAFF.

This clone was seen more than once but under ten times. CDR3 in amino acids: CASSDFQGTGYGYTF. The CDR3 nucleotides are TGTGCCAGCAGTGATTTCCAGGGAACCGGCTATGGCTACACCTTC. The chain combines TRBV6-1 with TRBJ1-2, with a tentative D call TRBD1 (5 bases). Germline V CDR1 and CDR2: MNHNS, SASEGT. V lost 3 bases, J lost 4 bases, and 15 bases lay in between. The CDR3 is made up of 15 amino acids.

CDR3 DNA sequence: TGTGCCAGCAGCGTAGGCGGGGAAGTGAAACACTATGGCTACACCTTC. Amino acids: CASSVGGEVKHYGYTF. The chain carries TRBV9 and TRBJ1-2, with no clear D. The germline V gene has CDR1 SGDLS and CDR2 YYNGEE. V shed 0 bases and J shed 3 bases, with 15 bases lying between them. This CDR3 is built from 16 residues.

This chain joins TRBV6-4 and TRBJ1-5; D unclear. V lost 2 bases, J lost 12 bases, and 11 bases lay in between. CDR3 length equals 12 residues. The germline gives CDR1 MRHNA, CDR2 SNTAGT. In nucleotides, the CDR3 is TGTGCCAGCAGTGACCCGAAAGTTCTCCAGCATTTT. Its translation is CASSDPKVLQHF.

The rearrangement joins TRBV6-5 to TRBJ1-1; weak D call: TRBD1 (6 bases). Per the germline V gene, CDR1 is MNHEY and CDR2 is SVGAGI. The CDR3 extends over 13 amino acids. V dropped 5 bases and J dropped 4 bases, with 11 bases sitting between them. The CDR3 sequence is CASSTGLATEAFF. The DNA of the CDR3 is TGTGCCAGCAGTACAGGGTTGGCCACTGAAGCTTTCTTT.

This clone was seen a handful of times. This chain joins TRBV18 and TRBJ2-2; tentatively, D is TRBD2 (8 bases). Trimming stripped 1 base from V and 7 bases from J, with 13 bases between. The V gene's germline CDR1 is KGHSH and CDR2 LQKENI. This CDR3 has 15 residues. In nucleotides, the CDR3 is TGTGCCAGCTCACCACGGGACAGCGGGAGCGGGGAGCTGTTTTTT. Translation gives CASSPRDSGSGELFF.

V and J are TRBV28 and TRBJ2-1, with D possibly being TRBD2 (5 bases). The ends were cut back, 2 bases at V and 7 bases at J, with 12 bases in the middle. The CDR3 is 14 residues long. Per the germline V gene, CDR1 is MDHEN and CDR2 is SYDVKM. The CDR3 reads CASSLVSSRNEQFF. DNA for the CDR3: TGTGCCAGCAGTTTAGTTTCTAGCAGGAATGAGCAGTTCTTC.

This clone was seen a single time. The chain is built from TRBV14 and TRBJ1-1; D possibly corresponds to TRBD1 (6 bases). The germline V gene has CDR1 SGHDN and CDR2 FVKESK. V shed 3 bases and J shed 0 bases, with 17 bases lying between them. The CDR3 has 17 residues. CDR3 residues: CASSHLGGGLMNTEAFF. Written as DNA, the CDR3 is TGTGCCAGCAGCCACCTAGGAGGGGGGCTCATGAACACTGAAGCTTTCTTT.

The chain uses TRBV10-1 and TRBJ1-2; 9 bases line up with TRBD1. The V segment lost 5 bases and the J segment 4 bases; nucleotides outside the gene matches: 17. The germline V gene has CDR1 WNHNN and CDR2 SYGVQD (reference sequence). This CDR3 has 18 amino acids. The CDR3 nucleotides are TGCGCCAGCAGTACCTACCTGAAACTTGGGACAGGGCCCTATGGCTACACCTTC. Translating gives CASSTYLKLGTGPYGYTF.

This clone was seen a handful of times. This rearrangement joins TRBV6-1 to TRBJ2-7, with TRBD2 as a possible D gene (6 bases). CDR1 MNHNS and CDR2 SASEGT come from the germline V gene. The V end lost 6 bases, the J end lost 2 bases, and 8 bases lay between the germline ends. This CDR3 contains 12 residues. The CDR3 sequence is CASRDYPYEQYF. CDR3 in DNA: TGTGCCAGCAGGGACTACCCCTACGAGCAGTACTTC.

CDR3 in DNA: TGTGCCAGCAGCGATGGGGACAGGGGTTTCTCCTACGAGCAGTACTTC. Residues: CASSDGDRGFSYEQYF. V is TRBV9 and J is TRBJ2-7; 10 positions match TRBD1. The ends lost 3 bases at V and 0 bases at J; junction bases unmatched: 6. This CDR3 has 16 amino acids. Germline-derived CDR1 and CDR2 are SGDLS and YYNGEE.

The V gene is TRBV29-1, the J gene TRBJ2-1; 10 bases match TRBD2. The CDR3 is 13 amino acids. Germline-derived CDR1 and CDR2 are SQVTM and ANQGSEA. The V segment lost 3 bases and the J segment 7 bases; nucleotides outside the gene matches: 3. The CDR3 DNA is TGCAGCGTTGACGGACTAGCGGATAATGAGCAGTTCTTC. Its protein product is CSVDGLADNEQFF.

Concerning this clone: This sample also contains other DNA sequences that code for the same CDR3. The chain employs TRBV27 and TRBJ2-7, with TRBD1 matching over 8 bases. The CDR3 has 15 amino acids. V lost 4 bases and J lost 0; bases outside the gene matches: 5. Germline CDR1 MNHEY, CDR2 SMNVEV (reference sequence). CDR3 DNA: TGTGCCAGCAGTTCCGGGACAGGTAGCTCCTACGAGCAGTACTTC. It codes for CASSSGTGSSYEQYF.

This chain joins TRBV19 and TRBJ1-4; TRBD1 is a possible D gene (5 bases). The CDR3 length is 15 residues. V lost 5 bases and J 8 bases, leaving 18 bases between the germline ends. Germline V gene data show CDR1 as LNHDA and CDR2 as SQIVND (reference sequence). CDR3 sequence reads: CASSSPGQGTEKLFF. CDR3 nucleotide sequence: TGTGCCAGTAGTTCACCCGGGCAGGGTACAGAAAAACTGTTTTTT.

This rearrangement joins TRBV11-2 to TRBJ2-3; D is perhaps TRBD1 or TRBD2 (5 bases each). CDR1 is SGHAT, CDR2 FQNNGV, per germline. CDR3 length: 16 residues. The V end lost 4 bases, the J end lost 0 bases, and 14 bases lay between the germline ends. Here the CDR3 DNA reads TGTGCCAGCAGCTCCCGGGACCAAACTAGCACAGATACGCAGTATTTT. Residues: CASSSRDQTSTDTQYF.

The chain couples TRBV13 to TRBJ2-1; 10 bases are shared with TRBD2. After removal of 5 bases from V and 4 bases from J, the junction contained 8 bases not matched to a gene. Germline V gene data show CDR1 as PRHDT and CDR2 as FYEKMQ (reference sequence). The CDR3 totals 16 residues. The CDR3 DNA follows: TGTGCCAGCAGCCCGCCCGGGACTAGCGAATACAATGAGCAGTTCTTC. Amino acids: CASSPPGTSEYNEQFF.

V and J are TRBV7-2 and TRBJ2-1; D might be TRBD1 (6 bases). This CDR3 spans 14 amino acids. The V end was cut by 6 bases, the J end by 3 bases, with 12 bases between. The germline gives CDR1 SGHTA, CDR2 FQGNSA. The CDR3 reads CASSWGLGYNEQFF. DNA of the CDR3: TGTGCCAGCAGTTGGGGGCTCGGCTACAATGAGCAGTTCTTC.